One and the same sample provided the 29 T cell receptor beta chains below, sequenced in a study of control samples from healthy donors and cancer patients. Sequenced by immunoSEQ multiplex PCR; TCRdb stores in-frame clones only, minus some. Seen here are around 150,000 clones, 90% to 95% observed once, and the top ten hold over 6.5%. The sequencing sample was made of blood. The receptors were sampled from a woman aged 40 to 50 in good health.

V and J are TRBV21-1 and TRBJ1-2. TRBV21-1 is flagged as a pseudogene. This CDR3 has 11 residues. The DNA of the CDR3 is TGTGCCAGCAGCAAAATCTATGGCTACACCTTC. Translation: CASSKIYGYTF.

The chain has TRBV7-9 and TRBJ2-5; 12 bases map to TRBD1. Losses at the gene ends were 1 base for V and 4 bases for J; bases not matched to a gene: 1. The CDR3 runs 15 residues. Germline CDR1 is SEHNR and CDR2 is FQNEAQ (reference sequence). The CDR3 region is CASSLGDRGRETQYF. CDR3 bases: TGTGCCAGCAGCTTAGGGGACAGGGGGCGAGAGACCCAGTACTTC.

The V gene is TRBV6-5, the J gene TRBJ2-1, with 8 bases identical to TRBD2. From germline, CDR1 is MNHEY and CDR2 SVGAGI. The CDR3 runs to 15 residues. The junction had 4 bases not matched to a gene; V was cut back by 6 bases and J by 0 bases. CDR3 bases: TGTGCCAGCAGCTTAGCGGGGAACTCCTACAATGAGCAGTTCTTC. This translates into CASSLAGNSYNEQFF.

The V gene is TRBV6-6, the J gene TRBJ1-5, with TRBD1 as a possible D gene (5 bases). The CDR3 runs to 15 residues. Germline V gene lookup returns CDR1 MNHNY and CDR2 SVGAGI (reference sequence). Trimming left V 9 bases short and J 3 bases short, with 18 bases between. The CDR3 protein is CASSRNGAYNQPQHF. DNA of the CDR3: TGTGCCAGTAGCAGGAACGGGGCCTACAATCAGCCCCAGCATTTT.

J is TRBJ1-5 and V is TRBV21-1; no DNA check was done on the table's D call, TRBD1. TRBV21-1 is a pseudogene. CDR3 length: 20 residues. The CDR3, as DNA: TGTGCCAGCAGCAAAGCAGGGACAGGTTATAGGGGTGATAGCAATCAGCCCCAGCATTTT. Translation: CASSKAGTGYRGDSNQPQHF.

The chain combines TRBV6-5 with TRBJ1-1; no clear D gene. V was clipped by 5 bases and J by 2 bases, with 6 bases between them. The CDR3 has 12 residues. Germline CDR1 reads MNHEY; CDR2 reads SVGAGI. CDR3 coding DNA: TGTGCCAGCAGTAAACCCAACACTGAAGCTTTCTTT. Translating it yields CASSKPNTEAFF.

The rearrangement links TRBV10-3 to TRBJ2-1, with 11 bases that match TRBD1. The V and J ends lost 2 bases and 9 bases, in that order; junction bases with no gene match: 6. Germline-derived CDR1 and CDR2 are ENHRY and SYGVKD. This CDR3 has 15 residues. CDR3 protein: CAISEARDRGSEQFF. DNA of the CDR3: TGTGCCATCAGTGAGGCCCGGGACAGGGGGAGTGAGCAGTTCTTC.

The V and J genes are TRBV11-1 and TRBJ2-1; D not certain. V was cut by 5 bases and J by 4 bases, with 15 bases left in between. The CDR3 has 15 residues. Germline values: CDR1 SGHAT, CDR2 FQDESV (reference sequence). Here the CDR3 reads CASSLSRSPYNEQFF. The CDR3 nucleotides read TGTGCCAGCAGCCTATCACGTTCCCCTTACAATGAGCAGTTCTTC.

This chain connects TRBV2 to TRBJ1-5; the D is unclear. Germline CDR1 reads SNHLY; CDR2 reads FYNNEI. The CDR3 contains 14 residues. V was trimmed by 6 bases and J by 6 bases, leaving 15 bases between them. The CDR3 DNA is TGTGCCAGCAGCTCACAGAGTCGGCGTCAGCCCCAGCATTTT. As protein: CASSSQSRRQPQHF.

The V gene is TRBV2, the J gene TRBJ2-4, with 13 positions matching TRBD2. The V segment lost 6 bases and the J segment 1 base; nucleotides outside the gene matches: 3. Looked up from germline, CDR1 is SNHLY and CDR2 is FYNNEI. CDR3 length: 16 residues. The CDR3 region has the DNA TGTGCCAGCAGAAGACTAGCGGGGGGTGCCAAAAACATTCAGTACTTC. It yields the protein CASRRLAGGAKNIQYF.

The gene calls are TRBV24-1 and TRBJ2-5; D possibly matches TRBD1 or TRBD2 (5 bases each). In germline, CDR1 is KGHDR, CDR2 SFDVKD. This CDR3 is built from 15 residues. V was pared by 3 bases and J by 6 bases, with 16 bases between. CDR3 in DNA: TGTGCCACCAGTGATCGCAGGGCTGGGAGAAAGACCCAGTACTTC. This gives the protein CATSDRRAGRKTQYF.

This chain uses TRBV9 with TRBJ1-3, with TRBD1 matching 10 bases. The CDR3 covers 14 residues. J was trimmed by 4 bases and V by 7 bases; bases with no gene match: 5. Per germline, CDR1 SGDLS and CDR2 YYNGEE. In nucleotides, the CDR3 is TGTGCCAGCGAGGGGACAGGGGCAGGAAACACCATATATTTT. As protein: CASEGTGAGNTIYF.

V usage is TRBV3-1 (or the pseudogene TRBV3-2) and J usage is TRBJ2-1; no clear D gene. The CDR3 runs 16 residues. Germline V gene data show CDR1 as LGHDT and CDR2 as YNNKEL (reference sequence). V was clipped by 3 bases and J by 0 bases, with 12 bases between them. The CDR3 is CASSQWVGSSYNEQFF. In DNA, the CDR3 is TGTGCCAGCAGCCAGTGGGTCGGCAGCTCCTACAATGAGCAGTTCTTC.

The chain couples TRBV7-6 to TRBJ1-1, with a possible D match to TRBD1 (5 bases). CDR1 SGHVS and CDR2 FNYEAQ come from the germline V gene. This CDR3 is 14 amino acids long. Trimming removed 5 bases at V and 0 bases at J, with 10 bases between. CDR3 bases: TGTGCCAGCAGCAAGGACACATTGAACACTGAAGCTTTCTTT. Translating gives CASSKDTLNTEAFF.

The rearrangement joins TRBV2 to TRBJ1-1; D gene unclear. Germline V gene data show CDR1 as SNHLY and CDR2 as FYNNEI. The V gene lost 1 base and the J gene lost 3 bases, with 6 bases spanning the gap. The CDR3 covers 13 residues. The CDR3 nucleotides are TGTGCCAGCAGTGAAGAGTATCACACTGAAGCTTTCTTT. Its translation: CASSEEYHTEAFF.

The chain recombines TRBV2 with TRBJ1-2; maybe TRBD1 (6 bases). The CDR3 consists of 13 residues. V was cut by 9 bases and J by 4 bases, with 15 bases left in between. Germline CDR1 reads SNHLY; CDR2 reads FYNNEI. The CDR3 bases are TGTGCCAGTAGACAGGTCCTTCGCTATGGCTACACCTTC. As protein: CASRQVLRYGYTF. Looking up the rest from reference TRBV2 and TRBJ1-2 gives the full variable domain: EPEVTQTPSHQVTQMGQEVILRCVPISNHLYFYWYRQILGQKVEFLVSFYNNEISEKSEIFDDQFSVERPDGSNFTLKIRSTKLEDSAMYFCASRQVLRYGYTFGSGTRLTVV.

This clone was observed a few times. This rearrangement joins TRBV18 to TRBJ2-7; D might be TRBD2 (6 bases). The CDR3 is made up of 13 amino acids. V was pared by 2 bases and J by 5 bases, with 10 bases between. Germline CDR1 reads KGHSH; CDR2 reads LQKENI. The CDR3 is CASSPMREDEQYF. DNA of the CDR3: TGTGCCAGCTCACCAATGCGGGAAGACGAGCAGTACTTC.

CDR3 coding DNA: TGTGCCAGCAGCGTAGATTCATCGAACACTGAAGCTTTCTTT. Translation gives CASSVDSSNTEAFF. The chain uses TRBV9 and TRBJ1-1; D is undetermined. CDR3 length equals 14 residues. The V end lost 0 bases, the J end lost 1 base, and 7 bases lay between the germline ends. The germline gives CDR1 SGDLS, CDR2 YYNGEE.

Details on this clone: It is likely a read error, because the conserved phenylalanine at the end of the CDR3 is missing. The chain couples TRBV5-6 to TRBJ1-6, with 9 bases that match TRBD1. V shed 4 bases and J 6 bases; nucleotides not matched to a gene: 8. Germline values: CDR1 SGHDT, CDR2 YYEEEE. The CDR3 is 16 amino acids. DNA of the CDR3: TGTGCCAGCAGCGCCGGGACAGGGTTTGGTAATTCACCCCTCCACCTT. Translating gives CASSAGTGFGNSPLHL.

The chain employs TRBV6-2 or TRBV6-3 and TRBJ2-2; D is ambiguous. The CDR3 has 16 amino acids. The V gene lost 0 bases and the J gene lost 4 bases, with 12 bases spanning the gap. Germline V CDR1 and CDR2: MNHEY, SVGEGT. The CDR3 spells CASSYSGGRGTGELFF. As DNA, the CDR3 is TGTGCCAGCAGTTACTCCGGTGGTAGAGGCACCGGGGAGCTGTTTTTT.

The chain joins TRBV4-1 to TRBJ2-5; D possibly corresponds to TRBD2 (6 bases). Germline assignment: CDR1 MGHRA and CDR2 YSYEKL. Trimming removed 0 bases at V and 5 bases at J, with 16 bases between. CDR3 length equals 16 residues. The DNA of the CDR3 is TGCGCCAGCAGCCAAGATTTTTCCAGACGGGAGGAGACCCAGTACTTC. This sequence encodes CASSQDFSRREETQYF.

This sequence joins TRBV11-3 and TRBJ1-1; D perhaps matches TRBD1 (5 bases). This CDR3 is built from 14 residues. CDR1 is SGHNT and CDR2 is YENEEA in the germline V gene. V lost 3 bases and J 3 bases, leaving 11 bases between the germline ends. The CDR3 reads CASSLGLRDTEAFF. In DNA, the CDR3 is TGTGCCAGCAGCTTGGGACTGAGAGACACTGAAGCTTTCTTT.

The chain carries TRBV19 and TRBJ2-1, with TRBD2 as a possible D gene (7 bases). From germline, CDR1 is LNHDA and CDR2 SQIVND (reference sequence). The CDR3 loop spans 18 amino acids. V was shortened by 1 base and J by 1 base, with 17 bases between the two germline ends. This CDR3 reads CASSIVLGGAKSYNEQFF. CDR3 sequence (DNA): TGTGCCAGTAGTATAGTCTTGGGGGGGGCGAAATCCTACAATGAGCAGTTCTTC.

The chain employs TRBV2 and TRBJ2-6; D unclear. CDR3 length equals 19 residues. Germline lookup yields CDR1 SNHLY and CDR2 FYNNEI. Trimming cost V 2 bases and J 0 bases, with 17 bases left between them. The DNA for the CDR3 is TGTGCCAGCAGTGAATTGGATAATCGGGCACCCTCTGGGGCCAACGTCCTGACTTTC. Amino acid sequence: CASSELDNRAPSGANVLTF.

The V and J genes are TRBV6-2 or TRBV6-3 and TRBJ2-3; weak D call: TRBD1 (6 bases). V lost 5 bases to trimming and J lost 4 bases, with 16 bases between them. The CDR3 has 15 amino acids. The germline gives CDR1 MNHEY, CDR2 SVGEGT. In DNA form, the CDR3 reads TGTGCCAGCAGTGGGACACTCAGAAGGCCAGATACGCAGTATTTT. Protein product: CASSGTLRRPDTQYF.

The table lists this clone with a count of one. The V call is TRBV3-1 (or the pseudogene TRBV3-2), the J call TRBJ1-2; D unclear. The CDR3 spans 13 residues. CDR1 is LGHDT and CDR2 is YNNKEL in the germline V gene (reference sequence). V lost 5 bases and J 2 bases, leaving 9 bases between the germline ends. CDR3 nucleotides: TGTGCCAGCAGCGCCGGACCGAACTATGGCTACACCTTC. This translates into CASSAGPNYGYTF.

This sequence joins TRBV11-2 and TRBJ2-1, with D unclear. CDR3 length: 13 residues. Germline assignment: CDR1 SGHAT and CDR2 FQNNGV. V shed 3 bases and J shed 5 bases, with 8 bases lying between them. The CDR3 bases are TGTGCCAGCAGCTTCGGCTACAACAATGAGCAGTTCTTC. Translating it yields CASSFGYNNEQFF.

The chain links TRBV19 to TRBJ1-3; D remains ambiguous. This CDR3 comprises 13 residues. The germline V gene encodes CDR1 LNHDA and CDR2 SQIVND (reference sequence). Trimming shortened V by 5 bases and J by 4 bases, and 9 bases separated the two germline ends. As DNA, the CDR3 is TGTGCCAGTAGTGAGGACCGAGGAAACACCATATATTTT. Residues: CASSEDRGNTIYF.

A single count supports this clone. The CDR3 bases are TGTGCCAGCAGCTTTGTAGGAGGGGGCGGGGAGGGCTACACCTTC. Translated, it gives CASSFVGGGGEGYTF. This sequence joins TRBV7-2 and TRBJ1-2; 7 bases agree with TRBD1. This CDR3 comprises 15 residues. The V gene's germline CDR1 is SGHTA and CDR2 FQGNSA. V was clipped by 3 bases and J by 8 bases; unmatched bases: 12.